This T cell receptor beta chain came from a study of pediatric ulcerative colitis. Germline assignment: CDR1 MGHDK and CDR2 SYGVNS. CDR3 size: 12 residues. V lost 6 bases and J lost 7, with 9 bases in between. Sequencing was at survey level. Here immunoSEQ multiplex PCR was the method, and the copy in TCRdb shows in-frame clones only, minus some. The data contain tens of thousands of clones, 86% of them singletons. Study findings and constraints: Repertoires came from total lymphocyte DNA, not specific subsets. Clonal expansions reduced rectal repertoire diversity in acute severe colitis.

In this sample, this clone turned up a few times. Its antigen is unknown. The rearrangement joins TRBV25-1 to TRBJ1-4; D gene ambiguous. The sequenced sample consisted of blood. The sequence derives from a boy aged 10-17 years with severe ulcerative colitis. The CDR3 DNA reads TGTGCCAGCAGAGATGGCGGTGAAAAACTGTTTTTT. It codes for CASRDGGEKLFF.